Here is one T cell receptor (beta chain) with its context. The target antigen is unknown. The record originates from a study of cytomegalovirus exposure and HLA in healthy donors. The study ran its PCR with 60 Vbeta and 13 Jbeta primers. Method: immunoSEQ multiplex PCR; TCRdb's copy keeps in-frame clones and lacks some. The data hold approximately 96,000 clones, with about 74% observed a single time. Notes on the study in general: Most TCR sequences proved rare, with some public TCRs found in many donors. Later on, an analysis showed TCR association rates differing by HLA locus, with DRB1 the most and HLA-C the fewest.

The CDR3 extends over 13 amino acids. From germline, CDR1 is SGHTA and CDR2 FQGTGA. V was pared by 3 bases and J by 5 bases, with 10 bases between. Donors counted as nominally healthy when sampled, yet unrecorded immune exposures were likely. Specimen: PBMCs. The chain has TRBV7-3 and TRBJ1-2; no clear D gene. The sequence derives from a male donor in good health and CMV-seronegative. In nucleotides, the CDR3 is TGTGCCAGCAGCTTTTCGGGGATATATGGCTACACCTTC. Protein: CASSFSGIYGYTF.